A selection of T cell receptor beta chains follows, all from one sample in a study of T cells in Graves' hyperthyroidism and ophthalmopathy. TCRdb reanalysed the multiplex PCR reads using MiXCR and keeps one entry per CDR3 protein. The table has a few hundred thousand distinct CDR3 sequences, approximately 23% seen once; the top ten hold 45% to 55%. The specimen was blood. These receptors originate from a woman between 70 and 85 years old with Graves' ophthalmopathy. Each CDR3 is given with its conserved first and last residue. A D gene is named only where the DNA matches it firmly. Clone size appears in some rows only: once, few, many, or a class for an expanded clone.

v_call	clone_size	j_call	d_call	cdr3_nt	cdr3_aa
TRBV7-9	-	TRBJ2-3	-	TGTGCCAGCAGCTTTGCACACTTCCGGAGAACTAGCACAGATACGCAGTATTTT	CASSFAHFRRTSTDTQYF
TRBV7-8	-	TRBJ2-7	-	TGTGCCAGCAGCACTCACTGGACAGAACCTACGAAGCAGTACTTC	CASSTHWTEPTKQYF
TRBV2	many	TRBJ2-1	-	TGTGCCAGCAGTGAACCAGGAGTCGGGCAGTTCTTC	CASSEPGVGQFF
TRBV24-1	-	TRBJ2-2	TRBD1	TGTGCCACCAGTGATGAGAGGGGGCGGACCGGGGAGCTGTTTTTT	CATSDERGRTGELFF
TRBV12-3/TRBV12-4	many	TRBJ1-2	-	TGTGCCAGCAGTTTCGCCCCCAGCTCCTATGGCTACACCTTC	CASSFAPSSYGYTF
TRBV5-1	-	TRBJ1-6	-	TGCGCCAGCAGACCCGCAGGGTCTTCACCCCTCCACTTT	CASRPAGSSPLHF
TRBV7-2	-	TRBJ1-5	-	TGTGCCAGCAGCTTTGGGGGCGCGGGACAGCCCCAGCATTTT	CASSFGGAGQPQHF
TRBV28	many	TRBJ2-3	-	TGTGCCAGCAGTTCCATGTCAGATACGCAGTATTTT	CASSSMSDTQYF
TRBV27	-	TRBJ1-3	TRBD1	TGTGCCAGCAGTTGGGACAGGGCCCTCGGAAACACCATATATTTT	CASSWDRALGNTIYF
TRBV11-2	many	TRBJ2-7	-	TGTGCCAGCAGCTTAGGCGGGCGAGCCTACGAGCAGTACTTC	CASSLGGRAYEQYF
TRBV2	few	TRBJ2-2	-	TGTGCCAGCAGTGAAGTCCGGGGAAGGACCGGGGAGCTGTTTTTT	CASSEVRGRTGELFF
TRBV5-1	-	TRBJ2-3	-	TGCGCCAGCAGCCCCAAGAGACTGACCACAGATACGCAGTATTTT	CASSPKRLTTDTQYF